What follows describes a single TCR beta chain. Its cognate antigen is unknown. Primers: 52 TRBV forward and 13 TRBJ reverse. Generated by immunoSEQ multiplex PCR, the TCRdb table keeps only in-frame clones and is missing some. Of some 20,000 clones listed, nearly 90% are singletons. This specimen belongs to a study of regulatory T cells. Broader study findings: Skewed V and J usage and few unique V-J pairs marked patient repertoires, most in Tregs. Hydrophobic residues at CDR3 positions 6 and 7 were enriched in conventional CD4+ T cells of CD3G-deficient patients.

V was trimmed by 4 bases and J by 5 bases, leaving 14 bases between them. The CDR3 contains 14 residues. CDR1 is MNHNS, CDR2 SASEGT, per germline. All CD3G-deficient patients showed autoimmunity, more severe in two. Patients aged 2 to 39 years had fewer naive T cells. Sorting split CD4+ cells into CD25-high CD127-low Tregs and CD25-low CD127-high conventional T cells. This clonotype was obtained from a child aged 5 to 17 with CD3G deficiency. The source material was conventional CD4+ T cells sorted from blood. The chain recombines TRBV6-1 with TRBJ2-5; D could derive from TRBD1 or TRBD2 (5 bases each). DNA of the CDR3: TGTGCCAGCAGTGGGCGACAGTGGGGGGAGACCCAGTACTTC. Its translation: CASSGRQWGETQYF.